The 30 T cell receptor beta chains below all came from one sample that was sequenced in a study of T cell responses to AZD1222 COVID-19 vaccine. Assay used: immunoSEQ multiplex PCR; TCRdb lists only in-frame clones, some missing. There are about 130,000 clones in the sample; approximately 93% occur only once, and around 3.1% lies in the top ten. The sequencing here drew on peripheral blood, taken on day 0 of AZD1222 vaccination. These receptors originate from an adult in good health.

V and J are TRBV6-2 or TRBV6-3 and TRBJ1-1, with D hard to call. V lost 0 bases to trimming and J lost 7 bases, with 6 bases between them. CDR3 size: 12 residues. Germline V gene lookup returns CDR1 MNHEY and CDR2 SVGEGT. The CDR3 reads CASSYSRSEAFF. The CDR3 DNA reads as TGTGCCAGCAGTTACTCGAGAAGTGAAGCTTTCTTT.

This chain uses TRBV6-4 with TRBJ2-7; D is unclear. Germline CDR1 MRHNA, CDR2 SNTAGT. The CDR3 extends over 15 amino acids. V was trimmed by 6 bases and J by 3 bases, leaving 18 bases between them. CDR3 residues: CASRRIGPRGYEQYF. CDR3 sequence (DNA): TGTGCCAGCAGGAGGATCGGACCGAGAGGCTACGAGCAGTACTTC.

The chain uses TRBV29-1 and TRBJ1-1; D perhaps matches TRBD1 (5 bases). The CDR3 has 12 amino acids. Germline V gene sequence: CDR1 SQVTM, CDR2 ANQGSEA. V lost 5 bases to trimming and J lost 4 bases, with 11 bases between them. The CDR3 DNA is TGCAGCGTTCCAGCGGGGGGCACTGAAGCTTTCTTT. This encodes CSVPAGGTEAFF. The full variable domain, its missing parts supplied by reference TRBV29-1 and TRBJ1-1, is SAVISQKPSRDICQRGTSLTIQCQVDSQVTMMFWYRQQPGQSLTLIATANQGSEATYESGFVIDKFPISRPNLTFSTLTVSNMSPEDSSIYLCSVPAGGTEAFFGQGTRLTVV.

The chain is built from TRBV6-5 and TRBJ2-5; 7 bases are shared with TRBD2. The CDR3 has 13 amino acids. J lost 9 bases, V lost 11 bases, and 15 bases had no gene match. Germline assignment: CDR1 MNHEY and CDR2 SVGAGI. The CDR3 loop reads CAGGVLESTAQYF. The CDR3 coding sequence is TGTGCCGGGGGGGTATTGGAATCTACGGCCCAGTACTTC.

CDR3 protein: CASSRQRNTEAFF. The DNA for the CDR3 is TGTGCCAGCAGCCGACAGAGGAACACTGAAGCTTTCTTT. The V and J genes are TRBV6-5 and TRBJ1-1; D is perhaps TRBD1 (5 bases). This CDR3 comprises 13 residues. V was clipped by 6 bases and J by 1 base, with 9 bases between them. Per the germline V gene, CDR1 is MNHEY and CDR2 is SVGAGI.

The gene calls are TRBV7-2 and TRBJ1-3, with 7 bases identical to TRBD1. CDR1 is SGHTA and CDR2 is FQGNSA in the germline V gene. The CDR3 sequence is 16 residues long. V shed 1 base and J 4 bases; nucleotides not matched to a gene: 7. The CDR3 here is CASSLGRGTEGNTIYF. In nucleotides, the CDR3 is TGTGCCAGCAGCTTAGGCCGGGGGACAGAAGGAAACACCATATATTTT.

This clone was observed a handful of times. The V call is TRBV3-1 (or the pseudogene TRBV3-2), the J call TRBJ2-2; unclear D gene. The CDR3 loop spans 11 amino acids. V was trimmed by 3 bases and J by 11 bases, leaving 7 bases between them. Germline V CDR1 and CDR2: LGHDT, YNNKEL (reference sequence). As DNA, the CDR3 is TGTGCCAGCAGCCAGGGTACTGAGCTGTTTTTT. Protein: CASSQGTELFF.

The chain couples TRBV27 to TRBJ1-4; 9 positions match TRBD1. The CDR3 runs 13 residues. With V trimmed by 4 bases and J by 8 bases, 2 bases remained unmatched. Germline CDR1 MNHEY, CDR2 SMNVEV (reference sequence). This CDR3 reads CASSYRGREKLFF. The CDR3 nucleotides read TGTGCCAGCAGTTACAGGGGGCGGGAAAAACTGTTTTTT.

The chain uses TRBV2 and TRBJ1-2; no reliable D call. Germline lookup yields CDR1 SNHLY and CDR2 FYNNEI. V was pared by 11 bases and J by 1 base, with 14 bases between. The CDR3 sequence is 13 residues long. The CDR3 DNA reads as TGTGCCTCTCCGGGTTTGGGTAACTATGGCTACACCTTC. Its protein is CASPGLGNYGYTF.

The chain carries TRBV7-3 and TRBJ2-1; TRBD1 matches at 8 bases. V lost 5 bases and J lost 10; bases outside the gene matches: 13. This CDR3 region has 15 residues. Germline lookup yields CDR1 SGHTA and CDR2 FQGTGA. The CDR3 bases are TGTGCCAGCAGCCAATCCGGGACAGGAGTCGAAGAGCAGTTCTTC. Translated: CASSQSGTGVEEQFF. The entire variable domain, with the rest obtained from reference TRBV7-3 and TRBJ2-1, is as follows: GAGVSQTPSNKVTEKGKYVELRCDPISGHTALYWYRQSLGQGPEFLIYFQGTGAADDSGLPNDRFFAVRPEGSVSTLKIQRTERGDSAVYLCASSQSGTGVEEQFFGPGTRLTVL.

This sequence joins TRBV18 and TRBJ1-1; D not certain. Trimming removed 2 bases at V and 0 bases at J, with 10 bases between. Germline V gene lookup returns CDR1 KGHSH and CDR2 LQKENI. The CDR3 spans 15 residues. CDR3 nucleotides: TGTGCCAGCTCACCAACGGGCATCATGAACACTGAAGCTTTCTTT. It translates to CASSPTGIMNTEAFF.

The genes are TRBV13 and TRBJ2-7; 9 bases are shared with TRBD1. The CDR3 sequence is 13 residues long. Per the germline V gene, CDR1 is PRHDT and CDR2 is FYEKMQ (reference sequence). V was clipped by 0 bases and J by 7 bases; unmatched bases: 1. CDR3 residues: CASSLGTGGEQYF. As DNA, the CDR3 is TGTGCCAGCAGCTTAGGGACAGGGGGTGAGCAGTACTTC.

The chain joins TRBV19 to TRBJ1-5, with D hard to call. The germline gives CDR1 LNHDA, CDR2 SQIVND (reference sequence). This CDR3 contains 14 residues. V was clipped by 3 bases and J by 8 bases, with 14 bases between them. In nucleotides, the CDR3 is TGTGCCAGTAGTATTAGGGTGGGTTTGGAGCCCCAGCATTTT. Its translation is CASSIRVGLEPQHF.

CDR3 bases: TGTGCCAGCAGCCAAGAAAGGAGCTATGGCTACACCTTC. Its protein is CASSQERSYGYTF. The chain couples TRBV4-2 to TRBJ1-2, with unresolved D. Germline V lookup: CDR1 LGHNA, CDR2 YNFKEQ. The CDR3 spans 13 residues. V lost 0 bases and J 4 bases, leaving 6 bases between the germline ends.

The DNA of the CDR3 is TGTGCCAGCAGTTACTGGGGAACGGGTCAGCCCCAGCATTTT. It is translated as CASSYWGTGQPQHF. The V and J genes are TRBV6-2 or TRBV6-3 and TRBJ1-5; no clear D. This CDR3 is 14 amino acids long. The V end was cut by 1 base, the J end by 6 bases, with 10 bases between. Germline V gene lookup returns CDR1 MNHEY and CDR2 SVGEGT.

As DNA, the CDR3 is TGTGCCACCAGCAGAGATCCCGGACAGAATAATTCACCCCTCCACTTT. It encodes CATSRDPGQNNSPLHF. The chain couples TRBV15 to TRBJ1-6, with D maybe TRBD1 (6 bases). The germline V gene has CDR1 LNHNV and CDR2 YYDKDF (reference sequence). Trimming removed 0 bases from V and 5 bases from J, with 11 bases in between. The CDR3 extends over 16 amino acids.

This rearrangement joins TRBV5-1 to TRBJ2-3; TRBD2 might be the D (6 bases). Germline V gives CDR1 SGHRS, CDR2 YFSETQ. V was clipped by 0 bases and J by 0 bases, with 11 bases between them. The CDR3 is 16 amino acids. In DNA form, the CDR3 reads TGCGCCAGCAGCTTGGCCGTTGCGGGGAGCACAGATACGCAGTATTTT. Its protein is CASSLAVAGSTDTQYF.

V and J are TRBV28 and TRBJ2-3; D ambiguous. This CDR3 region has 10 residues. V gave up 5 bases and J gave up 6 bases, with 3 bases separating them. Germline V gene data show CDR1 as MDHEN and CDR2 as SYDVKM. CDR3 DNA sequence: TGTGCCAGCAGTCTCGATACGCAGTATTTT. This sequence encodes CASSLDTQYF.

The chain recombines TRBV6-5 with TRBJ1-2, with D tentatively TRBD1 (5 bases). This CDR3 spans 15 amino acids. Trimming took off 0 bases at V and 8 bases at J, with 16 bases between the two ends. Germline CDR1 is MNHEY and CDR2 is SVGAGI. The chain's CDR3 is CASSYSFRGTVGYTF. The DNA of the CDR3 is TGTGCCAGCAGTTACTCCTTCCGAGGGACGGTCGGCTACACCTTC.

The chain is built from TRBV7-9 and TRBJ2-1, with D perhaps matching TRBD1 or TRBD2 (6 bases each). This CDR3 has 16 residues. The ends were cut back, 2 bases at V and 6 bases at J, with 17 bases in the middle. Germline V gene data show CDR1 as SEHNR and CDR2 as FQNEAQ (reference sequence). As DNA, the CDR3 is TGTGCCAGCAGCTTAACCCGGGGCGGAGGGGGCAATGAGCAGTTCTTC. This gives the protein CASSLTRGGGGNEQFF.

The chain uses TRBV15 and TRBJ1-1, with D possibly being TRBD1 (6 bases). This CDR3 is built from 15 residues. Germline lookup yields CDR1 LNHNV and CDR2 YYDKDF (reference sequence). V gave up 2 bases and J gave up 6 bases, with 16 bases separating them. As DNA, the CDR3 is TGTGCCACCAGCAGATCCCTCGGGGGCATATCTGAAGCTTTCTTT. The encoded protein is CATSRSLGGISEAFF.

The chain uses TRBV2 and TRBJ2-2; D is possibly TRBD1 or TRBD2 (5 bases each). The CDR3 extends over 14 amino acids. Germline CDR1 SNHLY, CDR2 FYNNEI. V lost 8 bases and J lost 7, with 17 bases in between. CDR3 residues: CASSMRGLGGELFF. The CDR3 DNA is TGTGCCAGCTCTATGAGGGGTTTAGGCGGGGAGCTGTTTTTT. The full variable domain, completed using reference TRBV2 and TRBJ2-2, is EPEVTQTPSHQVTQMGQEVILRCVPISNHLYFYWYRQILGQKVEFLVSFYNNEISEKSEIFDDQFSVERPDGSNFTLKIRSTKLEDSAMYFCASSMRGLGGELFFGEGSRLTVL.

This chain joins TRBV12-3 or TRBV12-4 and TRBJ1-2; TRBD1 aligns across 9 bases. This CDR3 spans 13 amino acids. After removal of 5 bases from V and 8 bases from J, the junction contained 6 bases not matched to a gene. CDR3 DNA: TGTGCCAGCAGTACCGGGACAGGGCTCGGCTACACCTTC. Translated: CASSTGTGLGYTF.

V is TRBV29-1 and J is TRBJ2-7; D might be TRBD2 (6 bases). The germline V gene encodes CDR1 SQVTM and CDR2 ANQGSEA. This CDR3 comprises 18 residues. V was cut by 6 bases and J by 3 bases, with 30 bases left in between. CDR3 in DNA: TGCAGCGTCCTCGCCCTGACTAGAGTAAGCGACTACTACTACGAGCAGTACTTC. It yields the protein CSVLALTRVSDYYYEQYF.

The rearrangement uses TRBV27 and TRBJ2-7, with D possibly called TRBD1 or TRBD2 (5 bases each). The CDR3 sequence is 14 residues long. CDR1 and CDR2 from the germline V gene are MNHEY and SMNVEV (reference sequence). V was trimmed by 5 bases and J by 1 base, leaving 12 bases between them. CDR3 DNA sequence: TGTGCCAGCAGTACACCGGGACGGTCCTACGAGCAGTACTTC. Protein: CASSTPGRSYEQYF.

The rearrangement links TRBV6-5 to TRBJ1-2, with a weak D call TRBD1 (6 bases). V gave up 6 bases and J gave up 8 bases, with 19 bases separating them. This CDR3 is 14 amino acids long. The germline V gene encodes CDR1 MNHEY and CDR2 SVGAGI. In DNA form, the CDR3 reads TGTGCCAGCAGAGATACAGGGAGGGCGGAGGGCTACACCTTC. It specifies CASRDTGRAEGYTF.

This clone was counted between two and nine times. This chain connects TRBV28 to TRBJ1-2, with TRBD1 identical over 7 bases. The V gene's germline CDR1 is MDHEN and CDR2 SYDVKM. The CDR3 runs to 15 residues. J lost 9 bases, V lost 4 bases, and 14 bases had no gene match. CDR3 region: CASSSRQGLAVRYTF. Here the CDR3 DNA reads TGTGCCAGCAGTTCGCGACAGGGTCTCGCGGTTCGCTACACCTTC.

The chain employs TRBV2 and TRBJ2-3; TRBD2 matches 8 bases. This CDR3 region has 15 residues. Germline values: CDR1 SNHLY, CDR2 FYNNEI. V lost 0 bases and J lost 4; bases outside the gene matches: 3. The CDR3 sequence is CASSEARGAADTQYF. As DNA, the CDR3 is TGTGCCAGCAGTGAAGCGCGGGGGGCGGCAGATACGCAGTATTTT.

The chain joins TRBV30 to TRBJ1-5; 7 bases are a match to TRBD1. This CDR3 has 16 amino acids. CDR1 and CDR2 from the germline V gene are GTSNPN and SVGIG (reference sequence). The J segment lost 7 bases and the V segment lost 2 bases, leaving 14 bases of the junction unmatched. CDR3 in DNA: TGTGCCTGGAGTTACCACATGGACAGGTCCGAACAGCCCCAGCATTTT. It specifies CAWSYHMDRSEQPQHF.

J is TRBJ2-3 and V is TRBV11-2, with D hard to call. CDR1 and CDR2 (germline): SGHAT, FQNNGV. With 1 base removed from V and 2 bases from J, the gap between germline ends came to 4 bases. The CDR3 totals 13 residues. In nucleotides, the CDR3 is TGTGCCAGCAGCTTAGGACTCACAGATACGCAGTATTTT. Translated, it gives CASSLGLTDTQYF.